The next 15 T cell receptor beta chains were all read from a single sample in a study of shared clonotypes between healthy human individuals. The table came from immunoSEQ multiplex PCR; TCRdb's copy has only in-frame clones and leaves some out. The table includes hundreds of thousands of clones, about two thirds detected once. The sequenced material came from memory CD4+ T cells sorted from blood. Documented subset: CD45RA-negative fraction. These receptors originate from a woman aged 25 to 39 in good health.

This clone occurred once. This CDR3 reads CASSSGTSGRFDTQYF. DNA of the CDR3: TGCGCCAGCAGCTCCGGGACTAGCGGGAGGTTCGATACGCAGTATTTT. The chain combines TRBV5-1 with TRBJ2-3; TRBD2 matches 15 bases. CDR1 and CDR2 from the germline V gene are SGHRS and YFSETQ. The CDR3 loop spans 16 amino acids. V gave up 3 bases and J gave up 6 bases; unmatched junction bases: 5.

V gene TRBV19 combines with J gene TRBJ1-2, with 8 positions matching TRBD1. This CDR3 region has 15 residues. V dropped 6 bases and J dropped 5; count of bases not matched to a gene: 11. Germline CDR1 LNHDA, CDR2 SQIVND (reference sequence). The CDR3 loop is CASSLISGGAYGYTF. The CDR3, as DNA: TGTGCCAGTAGCTTGATTTCAGGGGGCGCTTATGGCTACACCTTC.

This chain joins TRBV27 and TRBJ2-6; D is ambiguous. Germline lookup yields CDR1 MNHEY and CDR2 SMNVEV (reference sequence). V lost 1 base to trimming and J lost 0 bases, with 10 bases between them. This CDR3 comprises 17 residues. CDR3 DNA: TGTGCCAGCAGTTTATTAGGGATTAGCTCTGGGGCCAACGTCCTGACTTTC. Protein sequence: CASSLLGISSGANVLTF.

The rearrangement links TRBV18 to TRBJ1-4; 10 nucleotides line up with TRBD1. CDR3 length: 15 residues. Germline trimming cut 6 bases from V and 7 bases from J; bases unmatched to any gene: 8. Germline V gene sequence: CDR1 KGHSH, CDR2 LQKENI. The CDR3 nucleotides read TGTGCCAGCTCTACGGACAGGGGGTTTGGTGAAAAACTGTTTTTT. Protein sequence: CASSTDRGFGEKLFF.

This chain uses TRBV7-3 with TRBJ2-1, with D uncertain. This CDR3 has 13 amino acids. CDR1 SGHTA and CDR2 FQGTGA come from the germline V gene. V gave up 1 base and J gave up 6 bases, with 7 bases separating them. CDR3 sequence: CASSLNTLNEQFF. The CDR3 DNA reads as TGTGCCAGCAGCTTAAACACCCTCAATGAGCAGTTCTTC.

V is TRBV28 and J is TRBJ2-5; D tentatively fits TRBD1 or TRBD2 (5 bases each). The CDR3 is made up of 20 amino acids. Trimming took off 2 bases at V and 6 bases at J, with 31 bases between the two ends. Germline V lookup: CDR1 MDHEN, CDR2 SYDVKM. The CDR3 DNA is TGTGCCAGCAGTTTAAATCCGGGCTTAATACAATCAGGGTCGGGAAAGACCCAGTACTTC. It encodes CASSLNPGLIQSGSGKTQYF. The variable domain in full, completed from reference TRBV28 and TRBJ2-5, reads DVKVTQSSRYLVKRTGEKVFLECVQDMDHENMFWYRQDPGLGLRLIYFSYDVKMKEKGDIPEGYSVSREKKERFSLILESASTNQTSMYLCASSLNPGLIQSGSGKTQYFGPGTRLLVL.

V is TRBV18 and J is TRBJ1-2, with D possibly being TRBD1 (5 bases). The germline V gene has CDR1 KGHSH and CDR2 LQKENI. The CDR3 runs 15 residues. Trimming removed 3 bases at V and 1 base at J, with 12 bases between. Written as DNA, the CDR3 is TGTGCCAGCTCACCGTCGGAAGGGGTTAACTATGGCTACACCTTC. Protein: CASSPSEGVNYGYTF.

A word on this clone: One junction end does not reproduce the germline sequence, and a read error may be involved. V and J are TRBV28 and TRBJ2-3; possible D gene TRBD2, 5 bases. The germline gives CDR1 MDHEN, CDR2 SYDVKM. This CDR3 is built from 15 residues. In nucleotides, the CDR3 is TGTGCCAGCAATTTATTTAAGGGAGTCACAGATACGCAGTATTTT. It is translated as CASNLFKGVTDTQYF.

V and J are TRBV6-1 and TRBJ1-1, with D possibly matching TRBD1 (6 bases). Germline lookup yields CDR1 MNHNS and CDR2 SASEGT. Trimming removed 9 bases from V and 4 bases from J, with 21 bases in between. The length of the CDR3 is 15 residues. The CDR3 DNA is TGTGCCAGTTCTCTCATCGGGGGGCTTGGCACTGAAGCTTTCTTT. Translation: CASSLIGGLGTEAFF.

This chain links TRBV7-8 with TRBJ1-2; 7 nucleotides align to TRBD1. J lost 3 bases, V lost 5 bases, and 9 bases had no gene match. Germline assignment: CDR1 SGHVS and CDR2 FQNEAQ. CDR3 length equals 15 residues. CDR3 DNA: TGTGCCAGCAGCACACCGACAGGGAAGGACTATGGCTACACCTTC. Protein product: CASSTPTGKDYGYTF. The full variable domain, completed using reference TRBV7-8 and TRBJ1-2, is GAGVSQSPRYKVAKRGQDVALRCDPISGHVSLFWYQQALGQGPEFLTYFQNEAQLDKSGLPSDRFFAERPEGSVSTLKIQRTQQEDSAVYLCASSTPTGKDYGYTFGSGTRLTVV.

This clone is a singleton in its sample. The chain joins TRBV19 to TRBJ1-2; TRBD1 is a possible D gene (5 bases). The germline V and J ends were trimmed by 3 bases and 7 bases, with 21 bases remaining between them. Germline V gene sequence: CDR1 LNHDA, CDR2 SQIVND (reference sequence). This CDR3 is 16 amino acids long. CDR3 bases: TGTGCCAGTAGTATCGGGACCAGCCCCACATGGGGTGGCTACACCTTC. It translates to CASSIGTSPTWGGYTF.

In this sample, this clone turned up once. The rearrangement joins TRBV5-6 to TRBJ2-5; 7 bases match TRBD2. The J call may be faulty, since TRBJ2-7 better matches the DNA end. This CDR3 spans 15 amino acids. Germline V CDR1 and CDR2: SGHDT, YYEEEE. As DNA, the CDR3 is TGTGCCAGCACCCTGGGAGGGGACCCTAGACACGAGCAGTACTTC. This gives the protein CASTLGGDPRHEQYF.

The V and J genes are TRBV18 and TRBJ1-1; the D gene is possibly TRBD1 (5 bases). Germline-derived CDR1 and CDR2 are KGHSH and LQKENI. The CDR3 runs 15 residues. Trimming pared 4 bases from V and 1 base from J, leaving 13 bases between. CDR3 in DNA: TGTGCCAGCTCACACCGACAGACGAAGAACACTGAAGCTTTCTTT. Its protein is CASSHRQTKNTEAFF.

CDR3 bases: TGTGCCAGCAGTTTAGGTGAGAGACCCTATGGCTACACCTTC. This codes for CASSLGERPYGYTF. This chain links TRBV28 with TRBJ1-2; D is uncertain. Germline V CDR1 and CDR2: MDHEN, SYDVKM. With 2 bases removed from V and 4 bases from J, the gap between germline ends came to 11 bases. This CDR3 contains 14 residues.

The chain couples TRBV2 to TRBJ2-3, with D perhaps TRBD1 or TRBD2 (5 bases each). The germline CDR1 and CDR2 sequences are SNHLY and FYNNEI. Trimming pared 7 bases from V and 5 bases from J, leaving 16 bases between. The CDR3 covers 14 residues. The CDR3 DNA reads TGTGCCAGCACGGGGTGGGGCCCCGAAGATACGCAGTATTTT. It codes for CASTGWGPEDTQYF. Variable domain in full (rest from reference TRBV2 and TRBJ2-3): EPEVTQTPSHQVTQMGQEVILRCVPISNHLYFYWYRQILGQKVEFLVSFYNNEISEKSEIFDDQFSVERPDGSNFTLKIRSTKLEDSAMYFCASTGWGPEDTQYFGPGTRLTVL.